What follows describes a single T cell receptor (beta chain). Its antigen is unknown. Sequence at one end of the junction differs from germline and may be a read error. The V gene's germline CDR1 is LGHNA and CDR2 YNFKEQ. This CDR3 is 15 amino acids long. These data are taken from a study of response to subunit inactivated influenza vaccine. General study results and limits: It was the authors' suggestion that each seasonal influenza vaccination recruits few new T cells.

In TCRdb, the RT-PCR reads were re-called with MiXCR into one record per CDR3 protein. The data contain 540,000 or so distinct CDR3 sequences, 13% of them singletons. The receptor comes from a man in his forties or fifties who received an inactivated influenza vaccine. The input for sequencing was PBMCs from blood, taken roughly 45 days after vaccination. The chain joins TRBV4-2 to TRBJ2-1; a possible D gene is TRBD2 (5 bases). CDR3 nucleotides: TGTGCCAGCAGCGAAGACCCGGGGAGCGGCAATGAGCAGTTCTTC. It translates to CASSEDPGSGNEQFF.